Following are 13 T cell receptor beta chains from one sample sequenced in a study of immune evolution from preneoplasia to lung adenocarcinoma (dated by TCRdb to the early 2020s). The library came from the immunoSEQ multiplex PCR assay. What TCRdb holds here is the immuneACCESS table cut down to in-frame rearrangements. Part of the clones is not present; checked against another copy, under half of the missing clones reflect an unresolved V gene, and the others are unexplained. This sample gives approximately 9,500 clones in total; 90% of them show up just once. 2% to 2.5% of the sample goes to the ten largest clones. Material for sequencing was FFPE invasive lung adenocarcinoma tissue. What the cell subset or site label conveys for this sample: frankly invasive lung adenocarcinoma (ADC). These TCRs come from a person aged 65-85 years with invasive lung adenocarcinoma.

The CDR3 sequence is CATSPSRINLYGYTF. The CDR3 DNA is TGTGCCACAAGCCCTTCACGGATTAACTTGTATGGCTACACCTTC. The chain recombines TRBV15 with TRBJ1-2; D remains ambiguous. The ends were cut back, 9 bases at V and 5 bases at J, with 22 bases in the middle. Germline CDR1 reads LNHNV; CDR2 reads YYDKDF (reference sequence). The CDR3 has 15 amino acids.

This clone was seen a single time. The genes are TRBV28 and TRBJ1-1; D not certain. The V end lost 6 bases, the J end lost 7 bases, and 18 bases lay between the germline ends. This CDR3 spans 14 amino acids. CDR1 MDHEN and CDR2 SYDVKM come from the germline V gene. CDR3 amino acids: CASRIGPPKNEAFF. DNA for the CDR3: TGTGCCAGCAGGATCGGGCCACCTAAGAATGAAGCTTTCTTT.

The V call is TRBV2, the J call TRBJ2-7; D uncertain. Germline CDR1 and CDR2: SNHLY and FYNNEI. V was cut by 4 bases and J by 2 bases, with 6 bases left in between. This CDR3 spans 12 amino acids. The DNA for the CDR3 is TGTGCCAGCAGTGGGGCGGCCTACGAGCAGTACTTC. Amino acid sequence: CASSGAAYEQYF. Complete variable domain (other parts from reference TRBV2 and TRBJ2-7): EPEVTQTPSHQVTQMGQEVILRCVPISNHLYFYWYRQILGQKVEFLVSFYNNEISEKSEIFDDQFSVERPDGSNFTLKIRSTKLEDSAMYFCASSGAAYEQYFGPGTRLTVT.

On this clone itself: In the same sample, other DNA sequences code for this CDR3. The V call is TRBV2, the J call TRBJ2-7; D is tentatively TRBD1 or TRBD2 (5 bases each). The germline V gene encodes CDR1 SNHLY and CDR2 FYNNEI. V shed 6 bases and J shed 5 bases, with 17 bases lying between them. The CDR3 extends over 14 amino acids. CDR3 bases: TGTGCCAGCAGGATTAGACGGGACCGCCACGAGCAGTACTTC. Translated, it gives CASRIRRDRHEQYF.

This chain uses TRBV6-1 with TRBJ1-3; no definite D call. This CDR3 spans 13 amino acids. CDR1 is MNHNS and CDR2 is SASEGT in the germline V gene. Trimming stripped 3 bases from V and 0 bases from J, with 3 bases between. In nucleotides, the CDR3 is TGTGCCAGCAGTGAGGACTCTGGAAACACCATATATTTT. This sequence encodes CASSEDSGNTIYF.

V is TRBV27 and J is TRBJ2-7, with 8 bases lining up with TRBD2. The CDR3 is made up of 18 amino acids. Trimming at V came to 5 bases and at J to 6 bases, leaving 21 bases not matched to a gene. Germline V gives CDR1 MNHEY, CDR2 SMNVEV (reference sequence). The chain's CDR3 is CASSPFAVAGSGRGEQYF. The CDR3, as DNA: TGTGCCAGCAGTCCCTTTGCGGTAGCGGGGAGTGGTAGGGGCGAGCAGTACTTC.

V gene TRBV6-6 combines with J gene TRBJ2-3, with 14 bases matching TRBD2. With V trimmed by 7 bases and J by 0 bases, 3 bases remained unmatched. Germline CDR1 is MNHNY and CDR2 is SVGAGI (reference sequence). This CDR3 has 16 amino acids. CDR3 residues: CASTGTSGGSTDTQYF. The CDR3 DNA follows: TGTGCCAGCACCGGGACTAGCGGGGGTAGCACAGATACGCAGTATTTT.

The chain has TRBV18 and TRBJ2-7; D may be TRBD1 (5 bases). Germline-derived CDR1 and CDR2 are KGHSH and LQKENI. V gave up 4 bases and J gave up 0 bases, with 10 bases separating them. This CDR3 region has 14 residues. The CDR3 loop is CASSQQESSYEQYF. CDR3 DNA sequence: TGTGCCAGCTCACAACAGGAAAGCTCCTACGAGCAGTACTTC. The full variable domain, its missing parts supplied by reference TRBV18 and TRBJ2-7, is NAGVMQNPRHLVRRRGQEARLRCSPMKGHSHVYWYRQLPEEGLKFMVYLQKENIIDESGMPKERFSAEFPKEGPSILRIQQVVRGDSAAYFCASSQQESSYEQYFGPGTRLTVT.

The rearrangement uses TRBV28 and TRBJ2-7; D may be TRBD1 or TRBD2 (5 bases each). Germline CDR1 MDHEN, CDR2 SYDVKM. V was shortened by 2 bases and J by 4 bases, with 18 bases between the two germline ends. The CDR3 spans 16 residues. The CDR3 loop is CASSLNWGPTSYEQYF. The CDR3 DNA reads TGTGCCAGCAGTTTAAATTGGGGACCTACCTCATACGAGCAGTACTTC.

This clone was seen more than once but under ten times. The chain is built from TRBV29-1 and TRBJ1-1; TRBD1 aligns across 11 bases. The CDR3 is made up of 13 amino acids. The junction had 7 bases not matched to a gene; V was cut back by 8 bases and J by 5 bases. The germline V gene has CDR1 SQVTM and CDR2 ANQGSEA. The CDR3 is CSFGQGAKTEAFF. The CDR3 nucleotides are TGCAGCTTCGGACAGGGGGCAAAGACTGAAGCTTTCTTT.

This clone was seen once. CDR3 sequence: CASSRGGSSGNTIYF. For the CDR3, the DNA is TGTGCCAGCAGCCGGGGGGGGAGCTCTGGAAACACCATATATTTT. This sequence joins TRBV11-3 and TRBJ1-3; D is perhaps TRBD1 (5 bases). This CDR3 contains 15 residues. Germline V gene lookup returns CDR1 SGHNT and CDR2 YENEEA. Trimming removed 5 bases from V and 0 bases from J, with 11 bases in between. The full variable domain, in which reference TRBV11-3 and TRBJ1-3 provide the parts outside the CDR3, is EAGVVQSPRYKIIEKKQPVAFWCNPISGHNTLYWYLQNLGQGPELLIRYENEEAVDDSQLPKDRFSAERLKGVDSTLKIQPAELGDSAVYLCASSRGGSSGNTIYFGEGSWLTVV.

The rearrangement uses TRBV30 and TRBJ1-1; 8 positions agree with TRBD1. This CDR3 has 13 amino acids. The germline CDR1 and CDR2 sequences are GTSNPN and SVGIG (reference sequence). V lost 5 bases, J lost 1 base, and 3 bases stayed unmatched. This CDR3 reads CAWGGQANTEAFF. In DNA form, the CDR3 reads TGTGCCTGGGGGGGACAGGCGAACACTGAAGCTTTCTTT.

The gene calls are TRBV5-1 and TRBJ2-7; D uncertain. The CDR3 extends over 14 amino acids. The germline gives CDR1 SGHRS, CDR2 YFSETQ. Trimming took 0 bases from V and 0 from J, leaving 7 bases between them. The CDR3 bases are TGCGCCAGCAGCTTGGATCGCGGCTCCTACGAGCAGTACTTC. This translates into CASSLDRGSYEQYF.